A selection of T cell receptor beta chains follows, all from one sample in a study of CD8+CD57+ T cells in acquired aplastic anemia. One entry per CDR3 protein results from TCRdb running MiXCR on the reads. Among about 200,000 distinct CDR3 sequences listed, 65% were seen once. The sample taken for sequencing was sorted CD4+, CD8+, or CD8+CD57+ T cells (not recorded which) from PBMCs. The source is a human donor with aplastic anemia. The CDR3 runs from the conserved cysteine through the conserved F or W. A D gene is named only where the DNA matches it firmly. Clone size, where shown, is once, few, many, or a class for clones that have expanded.

TRBV10-2	TRBJ2-1	.	.	CASRAPGRQFF	TGCGCCAGCAGGGCTCCGGGACGTCAGTTCTTC
TRBV7-9	TRBJ2-3	.	.	CASSLETTGSTDTQYF	TGTGCCAGCAGCCTGGAGACTACGGGGAGCACAGATACGCAGTATTTT
TRBV24-1	TRBJ2-5	TRBD2	.	CASSLGLQETQYF	TGTGCCAGCAGCTTGGGACTACAAGAGACCCAGTACTTC
TRBV20-1	TRBJ2-1	TRBD2	.	CSATGTSIDEQFF	TGCAGTGCTACCGGGACTAGCATCGATGAGCAGTTCTTC
TRBV10-3	TRBJ1-3	TRBD1	few	CAISGQGVGNTIYF	TGTGCCATCAGCGGACAGGGAGTCGGAAACACCATATATTTT
TRBV3-1	TRBJ2-7	.	.	CASSQQGVIEQYF	TGTGCCAGCAGCCAGCAGGGTGTTATCGAGCAGTACTTC
TRBV7-6	TRBJ2-2	.	.	CASSFRYRRNTGELFF	TGTGCCAGCAGCTTCAGATACCGGAGGAACACCGGGGAGCTGTTTTTT
TRBV7-9	TRBJ2-1	.	.	CASSFNEQFF	TGTGCCAGCAGCTTTAATGAGCAGTTCTTC
TRBV7-3	TRBJ2-7	TRBD2	.	CASSQFGLAGEQYF	TGTGCCAGCAGCCAGTTCGGACTAGCGGGGGAGCAGTACTTC
TRBV5-1	TRBJ2-3	TRBD2	.	CASSSRLALDTQYF	TGCGCCAGCAGCTCCCGACTAGCATTAGATACGCAGTATTTT
TRBV7-8	TRBJ2-2	.	.	CASSLEGTRELFF	TGTGCCAGCAGCTTAGAGGGAACCCGGGAGCTGTTTTTT
TRBV20-1	TRBJ2-1	.	few	CSANTGSYNEQFF	TGCAGTGCCAATACCGGCTCCTACAATGAGCAGTTCTTC
TRBV10-3	TRBJ1-2	.	.	CAISEDPNYGYTF	TGTGCCATCAGTGAGGACCCTAACTATGGCTACACCTTC
TRBV10-3	TRBJ2-7	TRBD2	.	CAISGGTSIGQYF	TGTGCCATCAGCGGGGGGACGTCGATTGGGCAGTACTTC
TRBV20-1	TRBJ2-7	.	.	CSALADYEQYF	TGCAGTGCATTAGCAGACTACGAGCAGTACTTC
TRBV7-9	TRBJ1-5	.	.	CASSLDSPYQPQHF	TGTGCCAGCAGCTTGGACAGTCCATATCAGCCCCAGCATTTT
TRBV7-3	TRBJ2-3	TRBD1	few	CASSPGQGHTDTQYF	TGTGCCAGCAGCCCCGGACAGGGCCACACAGATACGCAGTATTTT
TRBV2	TRBJ2-7	.	.	CASSEGVVRGYEQYF	TGTGCCAGCAGTGAAGGGGTGGTCAGGGGCTACGAGCAGTACTTC
TRBV20-1	TRBJ2-7	.	once	CSAPPSGAYEQYF	TGCAGTGCTCCCCCTTCGGGCGCATACGAGCAGTACTTC
TRBV6-5	TRBJ2-2	.	many	CASWHGGTGELFF	TGTGCCAGCTGGCATGGGGGCACCGGGGAGCTGTTTTTT
TRBV15	TRBJ2-1	TRBD2	.	CATSVASGSSYNEQFF	TGTGCCACCAGTGTAGCTAGCGGGAGCTCCTACAATGAGCAGTTCTTC
TRBV7-3	TRBJ1-1	.	.	CASSLMEDTEAFF	TGTGCCAGCAGCTTAATGGAGGACACTGAAGCTTTCTTT
TRBV27	TRBJ2-2	.	.	CASSLGRYGGELFF	TGTGCCAGCAGTTTAGGAAGGTACGGCGGGGAGCTGTTTTTT
TRBV6-5	TRBJ1-2	.	many	CASSGGSDGYTF	TGTGCCAGCAGTGGGGGTTCCGATGGCTACACCTTC
TRBV12-3/TRBV12-4	TRBJ2-7	TRBD1	.	CASKQQGSSYEQYF	TGTGCCAGCAAACAACAGGGGTCTTCCTACGAGCAGTACTTC
TRBV25-1	TRBJ2-7	.	.	CASSEYGGSSGEQYF	TGTGCCAGCAGTGAATACGGGGGCTCGAGCGGTGAGCAGTACTTC
TRBV20-1	TRBJ1-4	.	.	CSASGAGNEKLFF	TGCAGTGCTAGCGGGGCAGGGAATGAAAAACTGTTTTTT
TRBV7-9	TRBJ1-1	.	.	CASSPTVGSEAFF	TGTGCCAGCAGCCCCACAGTCGGGTCAGAAGCTTTCTTT
TRBV20-1	TRBJ2-7	TRBD1	.	CSVRPGTGSPEQYF	TGCAGTGTACGACCCGGGACAGGGTCACCCGAGCAGTACTTC
TRBV24-1	TRBJ2-3	.	.	CATSERSAGTDTQYF	TGTGCCACCAGTGAGCGGAGCGCGGGCACAGATACGCAGTATTTT
TRBV7-6	TRBJ1-2	TRBD1	.	CASSPWTGADYGYTF	TGTGCCAGCAGCCCCTGGACAGGGGCCGACTATGGCTACACCTTC
TRBV10-3	TRBJ2-2	.	.	CASSVEGGGLAGELFF	TGTGCAAGCAGCGTAGAGGGGGGGGGGCTCGCCGGGGAGCTGTTTTTT
TRBV2	TRBJ2-3	TRBD1	few	CASSNGQGEIDTQYF	TGTGCCAGCAGTAATGGACAGGGCGAAATAGATACGCAGTATTTT
TRBV24-1	TRBJ2-2	.	.	CATSLSGDTGELFF	TGTGCCACCAGTCTGTCAGGGGACACCGGGGAGCTGTTTTTT
TRBV6-5	TRBJ1-2	TRBD1	many	CASSYRQGPTSSGYTF	TGTGCCAGCAGTTACCGACAGGGGCCGACGAGCTCTGGCTACACCTTC
TRBV5-4	TRBJ1-2	.	.	CASSRQDYDPYGYTF	TGTGCCAGCAGCCGACAGGATTACGACCCCTATGGCTACACCTTC
TRBV6-5	TRBJ2-3	.	many	CASSQGLGVDTQYF	TGTGCCAGCAGCCAGGGTCTCGGTGTAGATACGCAGTATTTT
TRBV7-9	TRBJ2-7	TRBD1	.	CASSLEGQGFEQYF	TGTGCCAGCAGCCTAGAGGGACAGGGATTCGAGCAGTACTTC
TRBV7-9	TRBJ1-2	TRBD1	.	CASSSPGTEKIYGYTF	TGTGCCAGCAGTTCTCCCGGGACAGAGAAGATCTATGGCTACACCTTC
TRBV7-9	TRBJ2-7	TRBD1	.	CASSQDVTGPYEQYF	TGTGCCAGCAGCCAAGACGTGACAGGGCCCTACGAGCAGTACTTC
TRBV7-9	TRBJ2-7	.	.	CASSFPALSYERYF	TGTGCCAGCAGCTTCCCAGCTTTGAGCTACGAGCGGTACTTC
TRBV24-1	TRBJ1-2	TRBD1	.	CATSEDRFYGYTF	TGTGCCACCAGTGAGGACAGGTTCTATGGCTACACCTTC
TRBV15	TRBJ2-1	.	.	CATSSLGRSTYNEQFF	TGTGCCACCAGCAGCTTAGGTCGATCTACCTACAATGAGCAGTTCTTC
TRBV29-1	TRBJ2-1	TRBD2	.	CSSGLAGGHQFF	TGCAGCTCGGGACTAGCGGGGGGACATCAGTTCTTC
TRBV5-1	TRBJ1-1	TRBD1	.	CASRTGGLSDTEAFF	TGCGCCAGCAGGACAGGGGGCTTGTCGGACACTGAAGCTTTCTTT
TRBV12-3/TRBV12-4	TRBJ1-5	TRBD1	.	CASSFGTVEYGARSNQPQHF	TGTGCCAGCAGTTTCGGGACAGTCGAATATGGGGCTCGGAGCAATCAGCCCCAGCATTTT
TRBV7-6	TRBJ1-6	.	.	CASSQSWSSPLHF	TGTGCCAGCAGCCAATCGTGGAGTTCACCCCTCCACTTT
TRBV5-1	TRBJ1-2	.	.	CASSLGGIDGYTF	TGCGCCAGCAGCCTCGGGGGAATCGATGGCTACACCTTC
TRBV7-9	TRBJ2-7	.	.	CASSLPEQGSEQYF	TGTGCCAGCAGCTTGCCTGAGCAGGGTTCCGAGCAGTACTTC
TRBV7-3	TRBJ2-1	.	.	CASSLPHPGLSNEQFF	TGTGCCAGCAGCTTACCGCACCCCGGATTGAGCAATGAGCAGTTCTTC
TRBV19	TRBJ2-7	.	once	CASSRPGALYEQYF	TGTGCCAGTAGTCGGCCGGGGGCCCTCTACGAGCAGTACTTC
TRBV15	TRBJ1-4	TRBD1	once	CATSRQGAVEKLFF	TGTGCCACCAGCAGACAGGGGGCGGTTGAAAAACTGTTTTTT
TRBV2	TRBJ1-1	.	.	CASQGEMSTEAFF	TGTGCCAGCCAGGGCGAGATGAGCACTGAAGCTTTCTTT
TRBV7-9	TRBJ2-1	.	.	CASSPARNEQFF	TGTGCCAGCAGCCCGGCCCGGAATGAGCAGTTCTTC
TRBV2	TRBJ2-1	.	.	CASVRDGYNEQFF	TGTGCCAGCGTTCGGGACGGTTACAATGAGCAGTTCTTC
TRBV20-1	TRBJ2-1	TRBD2	.	CSAETGLAGAEQFF	TGCAGTGCTGAAACGGGACTAGCGGGAGCTGAGCAGTTCTTC
TRBV11-1	TRBJ2-6	TRBD1	.	CASSAVGQGNVLTF	TGTGCCAGCAGCGCCGTGGGACAGGGCAACGTCCTGACTTTC
TRBV19	TRBJ1-6	.	few	CASRTNYNSPLHF	TGTGCCAGTCGGACCAACTATAATTCACCCCTCCACTTT
TRBV7-9	TRBJ1-1	TRBD1	.	CASSQGGRQGSEAFF	TGTGCCAGCAGCCAAGGAGGACGACAGGGTAGTGAAGCTTTCTTT
TRBV19	TRBJ2-7	TRBD1	.	CASSLPGQGSEQYF	TGTGCCAGTAGTTTACCGGGACAGGGCTCCGAGCAGTACTTC